Here is one T cell receptor beta chain with its context. Its target is not known. Per the germline V gene, CDR1 is SGDLS and CDR2 is YYNGEE. V gave up 0 bases and J gave up 1 base, with 13 bases separating them. The CDR3 runs to 16 residues. This record belongs to a study of OX40 agonist ivuxolimab in advanced cancers. Study information: Patients took ivuxolimab, an agonistic anti-OX40 (CD134) antibody. Intravenous ivuxolimab was administered to patients every 2 weeks at 0.01 to 10 mg/kg. Patients were around 83% male with ages roughly 20 to 90, mean about 54. Findings and limits, study-wide: Within 6 weeks, CD4+ and CD8+ blood T cells expanded clonally at 0.1 to 3.0 mg/kg.

Sequencing used immunoSEQ multiplex PCR; TCRdb keeps in-frame clones, though not all of them. Among around 62,000 clones listed, around 81% were seen once. This clonotype originated in an adult with an advanced solid tumor such as melanoma, head and neck, liver or kidney cancer. The genes are TRBV9 and TRBJ2-5; D gene ambiguous. The sample here was CD4+ or CD8+ T cells sorted from blood, taken in a trial of the OX40 agonist ivuxolimab. CDR3 protein: CASSVGAAGIQETQYF. The CDR3 nucleotides are TGTGCCAGCAGCGTAGGGGCGGCCGGTATCCAAGAGACCCAGTACTTC.